The rows below give T cell receptor beta chains drawn from one sample of a study of blood T cell repertoires in COVID-19. Measured with immunoSEQ multiplex PCR; TCRdb has only the in-frame clones, and not every one. The top ten hold roughly 0.7% of the sample, which has approximately 490,000 clones, 75% to 90% seen once. Sequenced input: PBMCs or T cells enriched from blood (not recorded which). These receptors were obtained from a woman younger than 30 who had recovered from COVID-19. CDR3s include the opening cysteine and the closing phenylalanine or tryptophan. D genes are given only for firm matches. Clone size is given for some rows only: seen once, a few or many times, or a class if the clone is expanded.

CSASGGRNTGELFF,TGCAGTGCTAGTGGGGGCCGGAACACCGGGGAGCTGTTTTTT,.,.,TRBV20-1,TRBJ2-2
CASSRARDRSRNEQFF,TGTGCCAGCAGCCGAGCCCGGGACAGGTCTAGGAATGAGCAGTTCTTC,TRBD1,.,TRBV7-8,TRBJ2-1
CASSISQGETQYF,TGTGCCAGTAGTATAAGTCAGGGAGAGACCCAGTACTTC,.,.,TRBV19,TRBJ2-5
CASSQAVGNEKLFF,TGTGCCAGCAGCCAAGCAGTCGGGAATGAAAAACTGTTTTTT,.,few,TRBV4-2,TRBJ1-4
CASSRSGPFPQETQYF,TGTGCCAGCAGCCGGAGCGGGCCGTTCCCTCAAGAGACCCAGTACTTC,.,.,TRBV5-8,TRBJ2-5
CSSRGKLTDTQYF,TGCAGCTCTAGGGGGAAACTCACAGATACGCAGTATTTT,.,once,TRBV29-1,TRBJ2-3
CASSYQGLTPYEQYF,TGTGCCAGCAGCTACCAGGGCCTCACCCCATACGAGCAGTACTTC,.,few,TRBV7-8,TRBJ2-7
CASSPLGQQETQYF,TGTGCCAGCTCCCCCCTTGGGCAGCAAGAGACCCAGTACTTC,.,.,TRBV18,TRBJ2-5
CASSPPSVTQYF,TGTGCCAGCAGTCCCCCCTCGGTAACCCAGTACTTC,.,.,TRBV27,TRBJ2-5
CASSENPGGGNQPQHF,TGTGCCAGCAGTGAAAATCCAGGGGGCGGCAATCAGCCCCAGCATTTT,TRBD1,.,TRBV2,TRBJ1-5
CASSIQTGNTEAFF,TGTGCCAGCAGCATACAAACGGGGAACACTGAAGCTTTCTTT,.,.,TRBV14,TRBJ1-1
CASSGTSGGAGETQYF,TGTGCCAGCAGCGGCACTAGCGGGGGGGCCGGGGAGACCCAGTACTTC,TRBD2,.,TRBV9,TRBJ2-5
CSASLTGEAFF,TGCAGTGCTAGTTTGACAGGAGAAGCTTTCTTT,.,.,TRBV20-1,TRBJ1-1
CATSVGAYGYTF,TGTGCCACCAGTGTCGGAGCCTATGGCTACACCTTC,.,few,TRBV24-1,TRBJ1-2
CSVEDPWGDTEAFF,TGCAGCGTTGAAGACCCCTGGGGGGACACTGAAGCTTTCTTT,.,.,TRBV29-1,TRBJ1-1
CASSLVSGISTDTQYF,TGTGCCAGCAGCCTTGTTAGCGGGATTAGCACAGATACGCAGTATTTT,TRBD2,.,TRBV7-3,TRBJ2-3
CASSKARRANTGELFF,TGTGCCAGCAGCAAAGCTAGAAGAGCAAACACCGGGGAGCTGTTTTTT,.,.,TRBV21-1,TRBJ2-2
CASSRIPAGEGQFF,TGCGCCAGCAGCCGTATTCCAGCAGGCGAAGGGCAGTTCTTC,.,.,TRBV5-1,TRBJ2-1
CASRGGFTEAFF,TGTGCCAGCAGGGGGGGGTTCACTGAAGCTTTCTTT,.,.,TRBV28,TRBJ1-1
CASSNRADSLYNEQFF,TGTGCCAGCAGCAATAGGGCCGACAGCCTCTACAATGAGCAGTTCTTC,.,.,TRBV21-1,TRBJ2-1
CASQDRYEQYF,TGTGCCAGTCAGGACAGATACGAGCAGTACTTC,.,.,TRBV19,TRBJ2-7
CAISEDRGDGYTF,TGTGCCATCAGTGAAGACAGGGGCGATGGCTACACCTTC,TRBD1,.,TRBV10-3,TRBJ1-2
CASGRGQGSYEQYF,TGTGCCAGCGGACGGGGACAGGGAAGTTACGAGCAGTACTTC,TRBD1,.,TRBV27,TRBJ2-7
CASSQVSTGETYEQYF,TGCGCCAGCAGCCAAGTCTCGACAGGGGAGACCTACGAGCAGTACTTC,TRBD1,.,TRBV4-1,TRBJ2-7
CASSSEGVRSYTF,TGTGCCAGCAGTTCTGAGGGGGTTAGAAGCTACACCTTC,.,.,TRBV6-5,TRBJ1-2
CATSDPTGATGELFF,TGTGCCACCAGTGATCCGACAGGGGCGACCGGGGAGCTGTTTTTT,TRBD1,.,TRBV24-1,TRBJ2-2
CASSYGQSGELFF,TGTGCCAGCAGTTACGGACAATCCGGGGAGCTGTTTTTT,.,.,TRBV6-5,TRBJ2-2
CSASWARPNDADGTDTQYF,TGCAGTGCTAGTTGGGCCAGGCCGAACGACGCCGATGGGACAGATACGCAGTATTTT,.,.,TRBV20-1,TRBJ2-3
CASRPLAGGSSTMQFF,TGTGCCAGCAGACCCTTAGCGGGGGGATCCTCTACAATGCAGTTCTTC,TRBD2,.,TRBV7-9,TRBJ2-1
CASSDLASEAADTQYF,TGTGCCAGCAGTGACTTGGCTAGCGAGGCTGCGGATACGCAGTATTTT,.,.,TRBV6-4,TRBJ2-3
CASSFSGGSTDTQYF,TGTGCCAGCAGCTTTAGCGGGGGTTCCACAGATACGCAGTATTTT,TRBD2,.,TRBV9,TRBJ2-3
CASSQGRDYGYTF,TGTGCCAGCAGCCAAGGTCGCGATTATGGCTACACCTTC,.,.,TRBV4-2,TRBJ1-2
CASSLRGHTEAFF,TGTGCCAGCAGTTTGCGCGGGCACACTGAAGCTTTCTTT,.,once,TRBV12-3/TRBV12-4,TRBJ1-1
CASSPPASSYEQYF,TGTGCCAGCTCACCACCGGCCAGCTCCTACGAGCAGTACTTC,.,few,TRBV18,TRBJ2-7
CASGPEARGLPNTGELFF,TGTGCTAGTGGTCCCGAAGCAAGGGGACTTCCCAACACCGGGGAGCTGTTTTTT,.,.,TRBV12-5,TRBJ2-2
CASSSSGGNTQYF,TGTGCCAGCAGTTCTAGCGGGGGGAATACGCAGTATTTT,TRBD2,.,TRBV28,TRBJ2-3
CASSQEGIAGAGGTGELFF,TGTGCCAGCAGCCAAGAGGGAATAGCGGGGGCCGGGGGGACCGGGGAGCTGTTTTTT,TRBD2,.,TRBV4-2,TRBJ2-2
CASSRTGGSEQFF,TGTGCCAGTAGTAGGACAGGGGGCAGTGAGCAGTTCTTC,TRBD1,.,TRBV19,TRBJ2-1
CAITPSQGQGLSYGYTF,TGTGCCATCACCCCCTCCCAAGGACAGGGGTTGAGCTATGGCTACACCTTC,TRBD1,.,TRBV10-3,TRBJ1-2
CASSLAGAANTGELFF,TGTGCCAGCAGCTTGGCAGGGGCCGCGAACACCGGGGAGCTGTTTTTT,.,once,TRBV5-6,TRBJ2-2
CASSRSTPRQPPEVDTQYF,TGTGCCAGCAGCCGAAGCACCCCAAGACAGCCACCCGAAGTAGATACGCAGTATTTT,.,.,TRBV14,TRBJ2-3
CASSFRGTGGTVDNPNYGYTF,TGTGCCAGCAGCTTCCGCGGGACAGGGGGAACAGTAGATAATCCAAACTATGGCTACACCTTC,TRBD1,.,TRBV7-6,TRBJ1-2